Listed here are 18 T cell receptor beta chains from one sample, sequenced in a study of identical twins. TCRdb itself ran the 5' RACE reads through MiXCR, one entry per CDR3 protein. This sample has about 810,000 distinct CDR3 sequences, with approximately 13% found just once. Separately, the same data were catalogued under a study of yellow fever vaccine responses in identical twins.

The sequenced sample consisted of PBMCs. The origin of the receptors is a woman under 30 in good health.

The V call is TRBV16, the J call TRBJ2-1; no clear D gene. Trimming pared 6 bases from V and 0 bases from J, leaving 12 bases between. From germline, CDR1 is KGHSY and CDR2 FQNENV. This CDR3 is 15 amino acids long. The DNA for the CDR3 is TGTGCCAGCAGTGGGCCATGGGGCTCCTACAATGAGCAGTTCTTC. Translated: CASSGPWGSYNEQFF.

The chain carries TRBV20-1 and TRBJ2-4; D not certain. The V gene lost 4 bases and the J gene lost 3 bases, with 7 bases spanning the gap. CDR3 size: 12 residues. From germline, CDR1 is DFQATT and CDR2 SNEGSKA (reference sequence). Here the CDR3 DNA reads TGCAGTGCTACGGTGAACAAAAACATTCAGTACTTC. Residues: CSATVNKNIQYF.

This clonotype was recorded many times. The V call is TRBV7-8, the J call TRBJ2-2, with D unclear. The V gene lost 1 base and the J gene lost 0 bases, with 12 bases spanning the gap. The length of the CDR3 is 17 residues. In germline, CDR1 is SGHVS, CDR2 FQNEAQ. CDR3 amino acids: CASSLDITKANTGELFF. The CDR3 DNA reads as TGTGCCAGCAGCTTAGATATCACAAAGGCGAACACCGGGGAGCTGTTTTTT. Full variable domain (missing parts from reference TRBV7-8 and TRBJ2-2): GAGVSQSPRYKVAKRGQDVALRCDPISGHVSLFWYQQALGQGPEFLTYFQNEAQLDKSGLPSDRFFAERPEGSVSTLKIQRTQQEDSAVYLCASSLDITKANTGELFFGEGSRLTVL.

This clonotype was counted many times. The chain carries TRBV5-4 and TRBJ2-1; 10 bases map to TRBD2. With V trimmed by 4 bases and J by 8 bases, 9 bases remained unmatched. There are 15 residues in the CDR3. The germline V gene has CDR1 SGHNT and CDR2 YYREEE (reference sequence). CDR3 in amino acids: CASSPRTSGIDEQFF. CDR3 nucleotides: TGTGCCAGCAGCCCCCGTACTAGCGGGATCGATGAGCAGTTCTTC.

This clonotype showed up just a few times. The rearrangement joins TRBV29-1 to TRBJ2-4, with 9 bases that match TRBD1. Losses at the gene ends were 0 bases for V and 3 bases for J; bases not matched to a gene: 6. CDR3 length: 16 amino acids. Germline CDR1 is SQVTM and CDR2 is ANQGSEA. This CDR3 reads CSVEDLRQGGKNIQYF. The CDR3 nucleotides are TGCAGCGTTGAAGATCTGCGACAGGGGGGCAAAAACATTCAGTACTTC.

The table lists this clonotype with a few counts. This chain connects TRBV25-1 to TRBJ2-2; TRBD1 agrees at 9 bases. V was clipped by 4 bases and J by 5 bases; unmatched bases: 2. CDR1 and CDR2 from the germline V gene are MGHDK and SYGVNS. The CDR3 covers 14 residues. The CDR3 coding sequence is TGTGCCAGCAGTGGGACAGGGGAGACCGGGGAGCTGTTTTTT. Translating it yields CASSGTGETGELFF.

This clonotype has just a few counts. The V call is TRBV7-2, the J call TRBJ1-5, with 7 nucleotides matching TRBD1. CDR1 SGHTA and CDR2 FQGNSA come from the germline V gene. This CDR3 is built from 15 residues. After removal of 5 bases from V and 4 bases from J, the junction contained 8 bases not matched to a gene. The CDR3 here is CASSTDRLENQPQHF. For the CDR3, the DNA is TGTGCCAGCAGCACGGACAGGCTGGAAAATCAGCCCCAGCATTTT.

This rearrangement joins TRBV3-1 to TRBJ2-7; possibly TRBD2 for D (5 bases). Germline CDR1 LGHDT, CDR2 YNNKEL (reference sequence). This CDR3 is 14 amino acids long. The V end was cut by 1 base, the J end by 6 bases, with 13 bases between. As DNA, the CDR3 is TGTGCCAGCAGCCAAGGGGGTAGCGCTGGCGAGCAGTACGTC. Its translation is CASSQGGSAGEQYV.

The chain has TRBV9 and TRBJ2-3, with D perhaps matching TRBD2 (6 bases). Trimming stripped 0 bases from V and 3 bases from J, with 11 bases between. Germline-derived CDR1 and CDR2 are SGDLS and YYNGEE. CDR3 length: 15 amino acids. This CDR3 reads CASSVDSGLTDTQYF. In nucleotides, the CDR3 is TGTGCCAGCAGCGTAGATAGCGGCCTTACAGATACGCAGTATTTT.

V gene TRBV2 combines with J gene TRBJ2-1; TRBD2 matches at 7 bases. This CDR3 comprises 15 residues. From germline, CDR1 is SNHLY and CDR2 FYNNEI. The junction had 5 bases not matched to a gene; V was cut back by 6 bases and J by 0 bases. Here the CDR3 reads CASRGGASSYNEQFF. CDR3 coding DNA: TGTGCCAGCAGGGGAGGGGCCAGCTCCTACAATGAGCAGTTCTTC.

The chain uses TRBV18 and TRBJ2-7; D is unresolved. In germline, CDR1 is KGHSH, CDR2 LQKENI. The V end lost 5 bases, the J end lost 3 bases, and 17 bases lay between the germline ends. The CDR3 is 15 amino acids. In nucleotides, the CDR3 is TGTGCCAGCTCAACCACGGATAGCCCCAACTACGAGCAGTACGTC. It encodes CASSTTDSPNYEQYV.

The table lists this clonotype with a few counts. The chain links TRBV13 to TRBJ2-1; tentative D call: TRBD2 (6 bases). V was clipped by 1 base and J by 5 bases, with 12 bases between them. Germline assignment: CDR1 PRHDT and CDR2 FYEKMQ (reference sequence). The CDR3 has 15 residues. In DNA form, the CDR3 reads TGTGCCAGCAGCTTAGCGGGAGTGGCTAACAATGAGCAGTTCTTC. Translating gives CASSLAGVANNEQFF.

This clonotype turned up a few times. The chain links TRBV14 to TRBJ1-1; D not resolved. The CDR3 length is 12 residues. V gave up 2 bases and J gave up 5 bases, with 6 bases separating them. CDR1 SGHDN and CDR2 FVKESK come from the germline V gene. This chain's CDR3 is CASSQLKTEAFF. Written as DNA, the CDR3 is TGTGCCAGCAGCCAATTAAAAACTGAAGCTTTCTTT.

This clonotype was detected a few times. The V call is TRBV6-5, the J call TRBJ1-1, with a weak D call TRBD1 (5 bases). This CDR3 has 11 residues. Trimming took 6 bases from V and 8 from J, leaving 10 bases between them. Germline assignment: CDR1 MNHEY and CDR2 SVGAGI. CDR3 in DNA: TGTGCCAGCAGCACAGGATTAGAAGCTTTCTTT. This encodes CASSTGLEAFF.

This clonotype has at least ten counts. The chain links TRBV14 to TRBJ2-7; 12 positions agree with TRBD2. There are 17 residues in the CDR3. Germline-derived CDR1 and CDR2 are SGHDN and FVKESK. J lost 6 bases, V lost 0 bases, and 9 bases had no gene match. CDR3: CASSQEVTSGSNSEQYF. As DNA, the CDR3 is TGTGCCAGCAGCCAAGAAGTGACTAGCGGGAGCAACAGCGAGCAGTACTTC. The entire variable domain, with the rest obtained from reference TRBV14 and TRBJ2-7, is as follows: EAGVTQFPSHSVIEKGQTVTLRCDPISGHDNLYWYRRVMGKEIKFLLHFVKESKQDESGMPNNRFLAERTGGTYSTLKVQPAELEDSGVYFCASSQEVTSGSNSEQYFGPGTRLTVT.

This clonotype was found a few times. The V call is TRBV2, the J call TRBJ1-6; D is uncertain. The CDR3 contains 12 residues. Germline V gene sequence: CDR1 SNHLY, CDR2 FYNNEI. V was pared by 10 bases and J by 6 bases, with 10 bases between. The CDR3 bases are TGTGCCATTGGGAGCCTTAATTCACCCCTCCACTTT. Protein sequence: CAIGSLNSPLHF.

In this sample, this clonotype turned up a few times. This rearrangement joins TRBV5-1 to TRBJ2-3, with TRBD2 identical over 8 bases. The germline V gene encodes CDR1 SGHRS and CDR2 YFSETQ. This CDR3 has 18 amino acids. V shed 3 bases, J shed 0 bases, and the junction held 12 bases outside the gene matches. The CDR3 spells CASSSLAGPPSSTDTQYF. The CDR3 region has the DNA TGCGCCAGCAGCTCATTAGCGGGACCTCCTTCTAGCACAGATACGCAGTATTTT.

This clonotype was counted only a few times. V usage is TRBV4-1 and J usage is TRBJ2-5; 10 bases are shared with TRBD1. The CDR3 consists of 15 residues. The germline V gene encodes CDR1 MGHRA and CDR2 YSYEKL. V trimming: 3 bases; J trimming: 2 bases; junction bases outside the gene matches: 3. CDR3: CASSQGDRGQETQYF. Here the CDR3 DNA reads TGCGCCAGCAGCCAGGGGGACAGGGGTCAAGAGACCCAGTACTTC.